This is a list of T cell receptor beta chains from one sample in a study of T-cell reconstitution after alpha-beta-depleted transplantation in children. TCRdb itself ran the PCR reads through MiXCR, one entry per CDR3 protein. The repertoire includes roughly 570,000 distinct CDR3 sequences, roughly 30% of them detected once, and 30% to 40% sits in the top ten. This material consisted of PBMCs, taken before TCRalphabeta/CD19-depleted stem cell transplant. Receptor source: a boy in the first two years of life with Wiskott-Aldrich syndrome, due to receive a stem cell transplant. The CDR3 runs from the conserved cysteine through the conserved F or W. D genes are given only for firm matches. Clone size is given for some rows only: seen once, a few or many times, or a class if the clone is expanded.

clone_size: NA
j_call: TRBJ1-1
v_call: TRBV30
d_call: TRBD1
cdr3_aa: CARRQGTRDTEAFF
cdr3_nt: TGTGCCAGAAGACAGGGGACGAGGGACACTGAAGCTTTCTTT

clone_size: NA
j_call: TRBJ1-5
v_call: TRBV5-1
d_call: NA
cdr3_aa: CASRPGNQPQHF
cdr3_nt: TGCGCCAGCCGGCCAGGGAATCAGCCCCAGCATTTT

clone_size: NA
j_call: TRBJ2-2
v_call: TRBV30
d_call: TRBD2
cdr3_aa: CAWSRVAGGFSTGELFF
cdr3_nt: TGTGCCTGGAGTCGGGTAGCGGGAGGGTTTTCGACCGGGGAGCTGTTTTTT

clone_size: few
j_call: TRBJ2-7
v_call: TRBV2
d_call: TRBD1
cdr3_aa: CASSTDRGGEQYF
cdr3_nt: TGTGCCAGCAGCACCGACAGGGGGGGGGAGCAGTACTTC

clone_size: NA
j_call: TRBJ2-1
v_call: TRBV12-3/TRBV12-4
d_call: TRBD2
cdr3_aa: CASSLTPGGPYDQFF
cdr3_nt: TGTGCCAGCAGTTTAACGCCGGGAGGGCCCTATGACCAGTTCTTC

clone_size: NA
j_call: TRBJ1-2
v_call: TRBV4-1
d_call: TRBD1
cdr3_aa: CASSQVARTGYGYTF
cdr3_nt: TGCGCCAGCAGCCAAGTGGCGAGGACAGGGTATGGCTACACCTTC

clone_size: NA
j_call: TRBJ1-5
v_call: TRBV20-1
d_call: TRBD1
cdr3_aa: CSARSGQEQPQHF
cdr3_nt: TGCAGTGCTAGATCTGGACAGGAGCAGCCCCAGCATTTT

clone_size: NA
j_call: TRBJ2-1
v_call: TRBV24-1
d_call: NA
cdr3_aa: CATSEGPYNEQFF
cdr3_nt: TGTGCCACCAGTGAGGGGCCCTACAATGAGCAGTTCTTC

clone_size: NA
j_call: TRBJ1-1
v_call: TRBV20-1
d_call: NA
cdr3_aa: CSARGPNTEAFF
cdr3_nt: TGCAGTGCTAGGGGACCAAACACTGAAGCTTTCTTT

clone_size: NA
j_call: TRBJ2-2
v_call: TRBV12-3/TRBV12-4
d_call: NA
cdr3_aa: CASSKLETTGELFF
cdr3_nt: TGTGCCAGCAGCAAACTAGAGACCACCGGGGAGCTGTTTTTC

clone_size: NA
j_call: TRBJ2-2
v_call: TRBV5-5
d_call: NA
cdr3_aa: CASSLFLTGTPNTGELFF
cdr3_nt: TGTGCCAGCAGCTTGTTTTTAACCGGGACGCCAAACACCGGGGAGCTGTTTTTT

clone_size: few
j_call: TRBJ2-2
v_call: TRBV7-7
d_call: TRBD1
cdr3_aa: CASSRGTGPTGELFF
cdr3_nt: TGTGCCAGCAGCCGAGGGACAGGACCAACCGGGGAGCTGTTTTTT

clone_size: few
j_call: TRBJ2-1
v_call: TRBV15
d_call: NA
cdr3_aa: CATSRDLTPPTDEQFF
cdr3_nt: TGTGCCACCAGCAGAGATTTAACCCCCCCAACGGATGAGCAGTTCTTC

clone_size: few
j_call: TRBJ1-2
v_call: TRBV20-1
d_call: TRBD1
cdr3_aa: CSATGQVAIRDGYTF
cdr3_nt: TGCAGTGCTACGGGACAGGTCGCTATTCGGGATGGCTACACCTTC

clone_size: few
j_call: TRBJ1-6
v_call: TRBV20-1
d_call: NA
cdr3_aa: CSASVWPRKTNSPLHF
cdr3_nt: TGCAGTGCTAGTGTTTGGCCCAGAAAGACTAATTCACCCCTCCACTTT

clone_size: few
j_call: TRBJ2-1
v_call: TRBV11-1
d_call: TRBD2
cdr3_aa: CASSWGLAGEASYNEQFF
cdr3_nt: TGTGCCAGCAGCTGGGGACTAGCGGGAGAAGCCTCCTACAATGAGCAGTTCTTC

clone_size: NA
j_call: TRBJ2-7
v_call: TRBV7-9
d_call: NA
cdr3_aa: CASSLTYRAYEQYF
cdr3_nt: TGTGCCAGCAGCTTAACATACAGGGCGTACGAGCAGTACTTC

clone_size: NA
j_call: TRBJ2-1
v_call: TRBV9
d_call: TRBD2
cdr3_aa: CASSVVTSGSSEQFF
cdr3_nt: TGTGCCAGCAGCGTAGTAACTAGCGGGAGTTCTGAGCAGTTCTTC

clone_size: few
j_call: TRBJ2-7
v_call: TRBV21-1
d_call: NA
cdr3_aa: CASSPRTSGRHEQYF
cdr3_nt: TGTGCCAGCAGCCCCCGGACTAGCGGGAGACACGAGCAGTACTTC

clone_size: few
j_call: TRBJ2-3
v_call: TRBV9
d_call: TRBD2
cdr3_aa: CASSPNGRNTDTQYF
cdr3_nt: TGTGCCAGCAGCCCTAACGGGAGGAACACAGATACGCAGTATTTT

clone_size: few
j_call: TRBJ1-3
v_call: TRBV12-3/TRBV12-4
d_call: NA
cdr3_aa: CASSLFGGGAAGNTIYF
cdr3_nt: TGTGCCAGCAGTTTATTTGGTGGGGGGGCAGCTGGAAACACCATATATTTT

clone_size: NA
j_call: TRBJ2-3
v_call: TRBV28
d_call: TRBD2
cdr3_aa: CASGGGGPDTQYF
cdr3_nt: TGTGCCAGCGGGGGGGGAGGCCCAGATACGCAGTATTTT

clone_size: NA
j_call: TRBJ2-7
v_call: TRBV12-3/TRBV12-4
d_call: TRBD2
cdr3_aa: CASSLAGPGTSGRLYEQYF
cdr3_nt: TGTGCCAGCAGTTTAGCGGGACCTGGGACTAGCGGCCGCCTGTACGAGCAGTACTTC

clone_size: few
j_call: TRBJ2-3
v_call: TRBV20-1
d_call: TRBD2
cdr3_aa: CSARTAGDGTQYF
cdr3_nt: TGCAGTGCTAGAACAGCGGGAGACGGTACGCAGTATTTT

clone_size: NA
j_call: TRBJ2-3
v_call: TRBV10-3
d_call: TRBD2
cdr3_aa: CAISVASGSDTQYF
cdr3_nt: TGTGCCATCAGTGTTGCTAGCGGGAGTGATACGCAGTATTTT

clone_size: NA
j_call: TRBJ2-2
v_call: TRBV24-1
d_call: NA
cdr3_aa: CATSDSGAAYPHGELFF
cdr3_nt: TGTGCCACCAGTGATTCCGGGGCAGCCTACCCACACGGGGAGCTGTTTTTT

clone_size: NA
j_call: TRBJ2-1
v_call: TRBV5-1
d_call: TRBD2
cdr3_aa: CASSLFGTSGNEQFF
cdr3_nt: TGCGCCAGCAGCTTGTTTGGGACTAGCGGCAATGAGCAGTTCTTC

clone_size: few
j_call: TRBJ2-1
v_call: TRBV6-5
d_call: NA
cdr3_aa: CASSYSTYNEQFF
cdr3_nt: TGTGCCAGCAGTTACTCCACCTACAATGAGCAGTTCTTC

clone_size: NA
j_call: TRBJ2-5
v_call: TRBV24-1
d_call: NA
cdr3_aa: CATSDRPWGSKETQYF
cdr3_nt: TGTGCCACCAGTGACCGCCCTTGGGGCTCCAAAGAGACCCAGTACTTC

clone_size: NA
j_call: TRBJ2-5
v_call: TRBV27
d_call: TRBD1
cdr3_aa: CASSPDRGQQETQYF
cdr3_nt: TGTGCCAGCAGTCCCGACCGGGGACAGCAAGAGACCCAGTACTTC

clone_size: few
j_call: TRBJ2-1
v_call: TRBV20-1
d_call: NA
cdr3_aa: CSGRRGRGGEQFF
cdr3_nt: TGCAGTGGCAGACGGGGTCGTGGGGGGGAGCAGTTCTTC